The rows below give T cell receptor beta chains drawn from one sample of a study of relationships among human T cell subsets. In TCRdb, the multiplex PCR reads were re-called with MiXCR into one record per CDR3 protein. The sample lists fewer than 15,000 distinct CDR3 sequences, approximately 67% seen once, with roughly 30% in the top ten. The sequenced sample consisted of CD4+ Th1 cells sorted from blood. The receptors originated from a man aged 35 to 55 in good health. Both conserved end residues are part of each CDR3. The order of the fields is clone size, V gene, J gene, D gene, CDR3 protein, CDR3 DNA. A D gene is named only where the DNA matches it firmly. Size tells how often a clone was seen (once, few, many) or the class of an expanded clone, and some rows leave it out.

clone size: NA; V gene: TRBV5-1; J gene: TRBJ2-7; D gene: TRBD1; CDR3 protein: CASSPDRVYEQYF; CDR3 DNA: TGCGCCAGCAGCCCGGACAGGGTATACGAGCAGTACTTC
clone size: NA; V gene: TRBV28; J gene: TRBJ1-1; D gene: NA; CDR3 protein: CASKTANTEAFF; CDR3 DNA: TGTGCCAGCAAAACGGCGAACACTGAAGCTTTCTTT
clone size: few; V gene: TRBV2; J gene: TRBJ1-1; D gene: NA; CDR3 protein: CASTLVSGTEAFF; CDR3 DNA: TGTGCCAGCACCTTAGTGTCGGGCACTGAAGCTTTCTTT
clone size: NA; V gene: TRBV19; J gene: TRBJ1-1; D gene: NA; CDR3 protein: CASSSPGTGTEAFF; CDR3 DNA: TGTGCCAGTAGCAGTCCCGGGACGGGGACTGAAGCTTTCTTT
clone size: NA; V gene: TRBV12-3/TRBV12-4; J gene: TRBJ2-5; D gene: NA; CDR3 protein: CASSPQTGGGETQYF; CDR3 DNA: TGTGCCAGCAGTCCCCAGACAGGTGGGGGAGAGACCCAGTACTTC
clone size: few; V gene: TRBV29-1; J gene: TRBJ2-5; D gene: NA; CDR3 protein: CSFSQGGGETQYF; CDR3 DNA: TGCAGCTTCTCCCAAGGAGGAGGAGAGACCCAGTACTTC
clone size: NA; V gene: TRBV11-2; J gene: TRBJ2-3; D gene: TRBD2; CDR3 protein: CASSSREGRTSGNGALMQYF; CDR3 DNA: TGTGCCAGCAGCTCCCGTGAAGGGAGGACTAGCGGGAATGGGGCCCTTATGCAGTATTTT
clone size: NA; V gene: TRBV5-1; J gene: TRBJ2-3; D gene: NA; CDR3 protein: CASSLGLATITDTQYF; CDR3 DNA: TGCGCCAGCAGCTTAGGTCTAGCCACCATCACAGATACGCAGTATTTT
clone size: NA; V gene: TRBV12-3/TRBV12-4; J gene: TRBJ2-5; D gene: NA; CDR3 protein: CASSYPGLRPETQYF; CDR3 DNA: TGTGCCAGCAGTTACCCGGGGCTGAGGCCAGAGACCCAGTACTTC
clone size: medium-sized; V gene: TRBV2; J gene: TRBJ1-6; D gene: TRBD1; CDR3 protein: CASMGTGMNSPLHF; CDR3 DNA: TGTGCCAGCATGGGGACAGGGATGAATTCACCCCTCCACTTT
clone size: NA; V gene: TRBV5-1; J gene: TRBJ2-7; D gene: TRBD1; CDR3 protein: CASSFARTGAYEQYF; CDR3 DNA: TGCGCCAGCAGCTTTGCCCGGACAGGGGCCTACGAGCAGTACTTC
clone size: NA; V gene: TRBV28; J gene: TRBJ2-3; D gene: TRBD2; CDR3 protein: CASSAAAGGKDTQYF; CDR3 DNA: TGTGCCAGCAGTGCAGCAGCGGGGGGGAAAGATACGCAGTATTTT